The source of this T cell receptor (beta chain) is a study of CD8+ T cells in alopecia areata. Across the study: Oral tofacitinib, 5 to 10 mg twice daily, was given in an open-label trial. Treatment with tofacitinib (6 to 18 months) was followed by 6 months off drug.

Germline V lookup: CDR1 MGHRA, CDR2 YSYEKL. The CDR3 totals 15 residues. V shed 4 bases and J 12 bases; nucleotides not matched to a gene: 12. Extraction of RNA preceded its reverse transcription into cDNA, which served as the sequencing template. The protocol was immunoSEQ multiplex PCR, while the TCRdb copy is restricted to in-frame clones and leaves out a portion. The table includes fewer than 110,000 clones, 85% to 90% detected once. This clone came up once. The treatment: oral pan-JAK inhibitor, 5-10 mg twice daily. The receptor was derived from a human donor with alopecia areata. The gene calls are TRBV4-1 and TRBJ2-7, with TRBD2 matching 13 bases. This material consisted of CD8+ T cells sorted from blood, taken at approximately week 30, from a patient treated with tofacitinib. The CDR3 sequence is CASSPGTSGTLPRYF. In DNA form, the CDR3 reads TGCGCCAGCAGCCCGGGGACTAGCGGGACCCTCCCGCGGTACTTC.